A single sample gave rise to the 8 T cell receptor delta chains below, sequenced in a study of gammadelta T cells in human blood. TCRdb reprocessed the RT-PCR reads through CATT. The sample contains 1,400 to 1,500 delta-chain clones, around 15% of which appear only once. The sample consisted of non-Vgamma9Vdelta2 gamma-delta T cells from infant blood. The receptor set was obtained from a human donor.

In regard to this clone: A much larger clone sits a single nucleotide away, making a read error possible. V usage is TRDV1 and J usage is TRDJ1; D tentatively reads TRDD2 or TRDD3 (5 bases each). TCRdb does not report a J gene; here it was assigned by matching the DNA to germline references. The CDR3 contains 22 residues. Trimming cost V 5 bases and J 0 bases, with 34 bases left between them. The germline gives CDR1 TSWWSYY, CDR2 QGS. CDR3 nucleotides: TGTGCTCTTGGGACCCCTACCCTCATGATACCCTCAAACCGTTCGTACACCGATAAACTCATCTTT. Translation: CALGTPTLMIPSNRSYTDKLIF.

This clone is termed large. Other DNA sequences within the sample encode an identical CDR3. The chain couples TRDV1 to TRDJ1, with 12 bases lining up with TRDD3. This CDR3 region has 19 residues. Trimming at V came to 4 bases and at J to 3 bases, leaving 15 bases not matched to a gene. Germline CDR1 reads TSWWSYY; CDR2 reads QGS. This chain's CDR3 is CALGALSYWGIPDPDKLIF. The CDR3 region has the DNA TGTGCTCTTGGGGCCCTTTCGTACTGGGGGATACCTGACCCCGATAAACTCATCTTT.

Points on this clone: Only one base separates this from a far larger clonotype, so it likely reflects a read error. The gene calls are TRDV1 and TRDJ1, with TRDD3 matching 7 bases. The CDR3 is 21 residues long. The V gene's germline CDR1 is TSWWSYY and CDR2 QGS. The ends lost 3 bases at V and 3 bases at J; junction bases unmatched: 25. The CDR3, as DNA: TGTGCTCTTGGGGACCCGGCCGTCCCCTTTCATTTTGGGGATAGAGCCGATAAACTCATCTTT. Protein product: CALGDPAVPFHFGDRADKLIF.

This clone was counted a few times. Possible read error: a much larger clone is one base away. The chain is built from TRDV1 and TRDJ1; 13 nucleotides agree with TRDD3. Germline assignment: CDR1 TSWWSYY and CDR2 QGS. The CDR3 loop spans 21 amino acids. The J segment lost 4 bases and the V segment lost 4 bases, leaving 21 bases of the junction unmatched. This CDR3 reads CALGVPSYKLGLGDTRDKLIF. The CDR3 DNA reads TGTGCTCTTGGGGTACCTTCCTACAAACTCGGACTGGGGGATACGCGCGATAAACTCATCTTT.

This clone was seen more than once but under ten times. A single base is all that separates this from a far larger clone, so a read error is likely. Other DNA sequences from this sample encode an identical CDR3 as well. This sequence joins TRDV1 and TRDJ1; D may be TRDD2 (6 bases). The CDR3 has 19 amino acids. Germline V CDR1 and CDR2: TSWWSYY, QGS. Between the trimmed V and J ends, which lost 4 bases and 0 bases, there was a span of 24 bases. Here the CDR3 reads CALGVPPTFEERYTDKLIF. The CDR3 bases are TGTGCTCTTGGGGTCCCTCCTACATTCGAAGAACGATACACCGATAAACTCATCTTT.

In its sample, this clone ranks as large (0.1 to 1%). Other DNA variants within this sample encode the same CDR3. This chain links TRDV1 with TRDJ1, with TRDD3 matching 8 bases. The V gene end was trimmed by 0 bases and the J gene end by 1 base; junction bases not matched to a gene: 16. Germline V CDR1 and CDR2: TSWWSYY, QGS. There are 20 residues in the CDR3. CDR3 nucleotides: TGTGCTCTTGGGGAACTTCGCTCCGATGGGGGATCCGTAAGCACCGATAAACTCATCTTT. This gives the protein CALGELRSDGGSVSTDKLIF.

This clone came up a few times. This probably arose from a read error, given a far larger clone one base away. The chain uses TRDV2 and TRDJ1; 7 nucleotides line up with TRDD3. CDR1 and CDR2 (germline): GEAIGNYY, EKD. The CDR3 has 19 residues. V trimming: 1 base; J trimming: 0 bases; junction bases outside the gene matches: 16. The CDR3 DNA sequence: TGTGCCTGTGACACTGGCCAAGGGGGGATCGGACTGTACACCGATAAACTCATCTTT. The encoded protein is CACDTGQGGIGLYTDKLIF.

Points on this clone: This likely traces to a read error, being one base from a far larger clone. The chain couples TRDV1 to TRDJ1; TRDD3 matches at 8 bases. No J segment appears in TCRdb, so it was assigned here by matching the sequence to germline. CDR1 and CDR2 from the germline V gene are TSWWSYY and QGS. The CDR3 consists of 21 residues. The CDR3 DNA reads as TGTGCTCTCGGGGAACTAGAGCTGCGCTGGGGGACTTACCAACCCACCGATAAACTCATCTTT. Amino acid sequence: CALGELELRWGTYQPTDKLIF.